Presented here are 28 T cell receptor beta chains from one specimen sequenced in a study of blood T cell repertoires in COVID-19. TCRdb's table, derived via immunoSEQ multiplex PCR, lists solely in-frame clones and lacks some. The sample includes hundreds of thousands of clones, 82% seen only once; the top ten take under 3.5%. Sequenced input: PBMCs or T cells enriched from blood (not recorded which). Receptor source: a woman aged 55-69 years who had recovered from COVID-19.

This chain joins TRBV18 and TRBJ2-1; TRBD1 matches 9 bases. V lost 4 bases, J lost 6 bases, and 7 bases stayed unmatched. This CDR3 region has 15 residues. Germline CDR1 is KGHSH and CDR2 is LQKENI. The CDR3 region has the DNA TGTGCCAGCTCACTCGCCGGGACAGGGTCCAATGAGCAGTTCTTC. Translated, it gives CASSLAGTGSNEQFF.

The table lists this clone with a count of one. The chain recombines TRBV10-3 with TRBJ1-6, with D perhaps matching TRBD1 (5 bases). CDR3 size: 15 residues. Germline CDR1 ENHRY, CDR2 SYGVKD. Between the trimmed V and J ends, which lost 5 bases and 3 bases, there was a span of 11 bases. Written as DNA, the CDR3 is TGTGCCATCAGTACAGGAGATTTCTATAATTCACCCCTCCACTTT. It specifies CAISTGDFYNSPLHF.

The chain joins TRBV3-1 (or the pseudogene TRBV3-2) to TRBJ1-2, with 8 bases aligning to TRBD1. Germline-derived CDR1 and CDR2 are LGHDT and YNNKEL (reference sequence). This CDR3 has 15 amino acids. Losses at the gene ends were 6 bases for V and 5 bases for J; bases not matched to a gene: 11. CDR3 loop: CASSQNSGDRYGYTF. CDR3 bases: TGTGCCAGCAGTCAAAATTCAGGGGACAGGTATGGCTACACCTTC.

The chain carries TRBV28 and TRBJ1-2; 7 bases line up with TRBD1. The trim removed 11 bases at V and 3 bases at J, leaving 12 bases unmatched. CDR1 and CDR2 (germline): MDHEN, SYDVKM. CDR3 length equals 14 residues. This chain's CDR3 is CAARISGTDYGYTF. The CDR3 DNA sequence: TGTGCCGCCCGAATCTCCGGGACAGACTATGGCTACACCTTC.

This clone was counted a single time. This sequence joins TRBV7-8 and TRBJ1-5; D perhaps matches TRBD1 (6 bases). Germline loops: CDR1 SGHVS, CDR2 FQNEAQ. Deletions cut 5 bases from V and 7 bases from J, with 15 bases between. This CDR3 is 14 amino acids long. CDR3 protein: CASSATQGNQPQHF. The CDR3 nucleotides are TGTGCCAGCAGCGCAACGCAGGGGAACCAGCCCCAGCATTTT.

The rearrangement links TRBV4-1 to TRBJ1-1; D is possibly TRBD1 (6 bases). Germline V gene sequence: CDR1 MGHRA, CDR2 YSYEKL. This CDR3 comprises 15 residues. Trimming shortened V by 4 bases and J by 8 bases, and 20 bases separated the two germline ends. The CDR3 reads CASSPISGTSREAFF. CDR3 coding DNA: TGCGCCAGCAGCCCCATAAGCGGGACAAGTAGGGAAGCTTTCTTT.

The J gene is TRBJ2-7, the V gene TRBV5-1; D uncertain. The CDR3 runs to 14 residues. V shed 3 bases and J shed 1 base, with 11 bases lying between them. Germline V gene lookup returns CDR1 SGHRS and CDR2 YFSETQ. CDR3 amino acids: CASSSLAKSYEQYF. The CDR3 DNA reads TGCGCCAGCAGCTCTCTTGCTAAGTCCTACGAGCAGTACTTC.

Only a few counts were recorded for this clone. The chain has TRBV21-1 and TRBJ2-5; the table gives TRBD2 as D, unverified against the DNA. TRBV21-1 is shown as a pseudogene. This CDR3 comprises 13 residues. CDR3 sequence (DNA): TGTGCCAGCAGCACTAGGGAGGGGGAGACCCAGTACTTC. Translated, it gives CASSTREGETQYF.

V and J are TRBV5-6 and TRBJ2-5; D is undetermined. V lost 2 bases, J lost 2 bases, and 10 bases lay in between. The CDR3 is 14 residues long. Germline CDR1 and CDR2: SGHDT and YYEEEE. CDR3 coding DNA: TGTGCCAGCAGCTTATACGGGTGGCAAGAGACCCAGTACTTC. Its protein is CASSLYGWQETQYF.

This rearrangement joins TRBV7-3 to TRBJ2-1; 12 nucleotides align to TRBD2. V shed 5 bases, J shed 7 bases, and the junction held 6 bases outside the gene matches. In germline, CDR1 is SGHTA, CDR2 FQGTGA. The CDR3 length is 15 residues. In DNA form, the CDR3 reads TGTGCCAGCAGCCCTAGCGGGGGGGCCGGGAATGAGCAGTTCTTC. Protein: CASSPSGGAGNEQFF.

The sample holds a few counts of this clone. The chain is built from TRBV5-8 and TRBJ1-5; D possibly corresponds to TRBD1 (6 bases). From germline, CDR1 is SGHTS and CDR2 YDEGEE. The V end was cut by 0 bases, the J end by 6 bases, with 10 bases between. The CDR3 is 14 amino acids. The CDR3 here is CASSLGTVSQPQHF. DNA for the CDR3: TGTGCCAGCAGCTTGGGGACAGTTAGTCAGCCCCAGCATTTT.

This sequence joins TRBV5-4 and TRBJ2-7, with 12 bases identical to TRBD1. Germline-derived CDR1 and CDR2 are SGHNT and YYREEE (reference sequence). V was clipped by 4 bases and J by 7 bases; unmatched bases: 3. The CDR3 has 13 amino acids. The CDR3 DNA reads as TGTGCCAGCAGCGGGGACAGGGGGCGAGAGCAGTACTTC. It specifies CASSGDRGREQYF.

The sample holds a few counts of this clone. V is TRBV20-1 and J is TRBJ2-1; 7 bases are a match to TRBD1. The CDR3 consists of 11 residues. The germline V gene encodes CDR1 DFQATT and CDR2 SNEGSKA (reference sequence). V lost 5 bases, J lost 9 bases, and 4 bases stayed unmatched. CDR3 sequence (DNA): TGCAGTGCTGACAGGGTTGGTGAGCAGTTCTTC. Translated, it gives CSADRVGEQFF.

This rearrangement joins TRBV7-7 to TRBJ2-1, with TRBD2 matching over 10 bases. V trimming: 6 bases; J trimming: 9 bases; junction bases outside the gene matches: 14. Germline loops: CDR1 SSHAT, CDR2 FNYEAQ (reference sequence). CDR3 size: 16 residues. The chain's CDR3 is CASSLLGAGGPGEQFF. CDR3 coding DNA: TGTGCCAGCAGTCTGCTAGGAGCGGGAGGGCCGGGTGAGCAGTTCTTC.

The chain links TRBV10-3 to TRBJ2-2; TRBD1 agrees at 9 bases. The CDR3 loop spans 16 amino acids. CDR1 ENHRY and CDR2 SYGVKD come from the germline V gene. V dropped 9 bases and J dropped 0; count of bases not matched to a gene: 8. Here the CDR3 reads CAINETGGANTGELFF. For the CDR3, the DNA is TGTGCCATTAATGAAACAGGGGGCGCGAACACCGGGGAGCTGTTTTTT.

The chain is built from TRBV13 and TRBJ2-1; the match to TRBD2 covers 8 bases. The CDR3 has 16 amino acids. The germline CDR1 and CDR2 sequences are PRHDT and FYEKMQ (reference sequence). V dropped 5 bases and J dropped 4; count of bases not matched to a gene: 10. The CDR3 DNA sequence: TGTGCCAGCAGCACAGCGGGAGAGGGGTTGTACAATGAGCAGTTCTTC. Translation gives CASSTAGEGLYNEQFF.

V and J are TRBV10-3 and TRBJ1-3, with D maybe TRBD1 (5 bases). The V end was cut by 0 bases, the J end by 4 bases, with 10 bases between. The CDR3 totals 15 residues. Germline loops: CDR1 ENHRY, CDR2 SYGVKD. CDR3 loop: CAISESAGNGNTIYF. The CDR3 DNA reads as TGTGCCATCAGTGAGTCGGCAGGGAACGGAAACACCATATATTTT.

The chain couples TRBV27 to TRBJ2-7; the match to TRBD1 covers 9 bases. This CDR3 spans 14 amino acids. Germline loops: CDR1 MNHEY, CDR2 SMNVEV (reference sequence). The V gene end was trimmed by 4 bases and the J gene end by 2 bases; junction bases not matched to a gene: 3. CDR3 coding DNA: TGTGCCAGCAGTTGGACAGGGGTTCCCTACGAGCAGTACTTC. Protein: CASSWTGVPYEQYF.

The rearrangement joins TRBV5-8 to TRBJ1-1; D is unresolved. This CDR3 contains 13 residues. Germline loops: CDR1 SGHTS, CDR2 YDEGEE. The ends were cut back, 3 bases at V and 6 bases at J, with 12 bases in the middle. CDR3: CASSSTWASEAFF. The CDR3 DNA reads TGTGCCAGCAGCTCCACCTGGGCCTCTGAAGCTTTCTTT.

The genes are TRBV7-9 and TRBJ1-2, with D unresolved. The CDR3 loop spans 15 amino acids. Deletions cut 5 bases from V and 5 bases from J, with 18 bases between. Per the germline V gene, CDR1 is SEHNR and CDR2 is FQNEAQ (reference sequence). DNA of the CDR3: TGTGCCAGCAGCCCCCAGGACTCCAGGAGTTATGGCTACACCTTC. This sequence encodes CASSPQDSRSYGYTF.

The rearrangement links TRBV29-1 to TRBJ1-2; 9 bases map to TRBD1. CDR3 size: 13 residues. After removal of 8 bases from V and 6 bases from J, the junction contained 10 bases not matched to a gene. From germline, CDR1 is SQVTM and CDR2 ANQGSEA. CDR3 protein: CSTKTTGGHGYTF. The CDR3 DNA is TGCAGCACAAAGACGACAGGGGGTCATGGCTACACCTTC.

The CDR3 DNA reads TGTGCCAGCAGCCCCAGACAGGGAAAAAATGAAAAACTGTTTTTT. Protein product: CASSPRQGKNEKLFF. The rearrangement links TRBV7-2 to TRBJ1-4, with 7 nucleotides matching TRBD1. J lost 5 bases, V lost 5 bases, and 8 bases had no gene match. The germline CDR1 and CDR2 sequences are SGHTA and FQGNSA. The CDR3 extends over 15 amino acids.

The genes are TRBV15 and TRBJ2-7, with 8 bases aligning to TRBD1. CDR1 and CDR2 from the germline V gene are LNHNV and YYDKDF (reference sequence). With V trimmed by 0 bases and J by 7 bases, 8 bases remained unmatched. CDR3 size: 15 residues. CDR3 sequence (DNA): TGTGCCACCAGCAGAGACGGACAGGGTCCACGGGAGCAGTACTTC. Encoded protein: CATSRDGQGPREQYF.

The chain carries TRBV3-1 (or the pseudogene TRBV3-2) and TRBJ1-1; 9 nucleotides line up with TRBD1. The CDR3 has 14 amino acids. Germline loops: CDR1 LGHDT, CDR2 YNNKEL (reference sequence). The junction had 3 bases not matched to a gene; V was cut back by 4 bases and J by 3 bases. The CDR3 spells CASSPWDRDTEAFF. The DNA for the CDR3 is TGTGCCAGCAGCCCCTGGGACAGGGACACTGAAGCTTTCTTT.

The rearrangement joins TRBV2 to TRBJ2-7; D call uncertain. The CDR3 extends over 14 amino acids. From germline, CDR1 is SNHLY and CDR2 FYNNEI. Trimming pared 6 bases from V and 2 bases from J, leaving 14 bases between. CDR3 loop: CASRDRLSTYEQYF. The CDR3 DNA reads TGTGCCAGCAGAGATAGACTCTCTACCTACGAGCAGTACTTC.

The rearrangement links TRBV28 to TRBJ1-2; 9 nucleotides align to TRBD1. Germline CDR1 reads MDHEN; CDR2 reads SYDVKM. Losses at the gene ends were 5 bases for V and 7 bases for J; bases not matched to a gene: 8. There are 14 residues in the CDR3. The DNA of the CDR3 is TGTGCCAGCAGTCGGGGACAGGGTTCAGTTGGCTACACCTTC. This gives the protein CASSRGQGSVGYTF.

For the CDR3, the DNA is TGTGCCAGCAGTGAAGCGGGGGAAGGACAGCCAGCAACTAATGAAAAACTGTTTTTT. It is translated as CASSEAGEGQPATNEKLFF. The chain links TRBV6-1 to TRBJ1-4, with TRBD1 as a possible D gene (6 bases). CDR3 length: 19 amino acids. The V end was cut by 0 bases, the J end by 0 bases, with 17 bases between. Germline V gene lookup returns CDR1 MNHNS and CDR2 SASEGT.

The chain employs TRBV5-6 and TRBJ2-3; weak D call: TRBD2 (6 bases). From germline, CDR1 is SGHDT and CDR2 YYEEEE. This CDR3 region has 14 residues. V shed 1 base and J shed 6 bases, with 12 bases lying between them. CDR3 sequence: CASSLSRGVDTQYF. The CDR3, as DNA: TGTGCCAGCAGCTTGTCCCGCGGGGTTGATACGCAGTATTTT.